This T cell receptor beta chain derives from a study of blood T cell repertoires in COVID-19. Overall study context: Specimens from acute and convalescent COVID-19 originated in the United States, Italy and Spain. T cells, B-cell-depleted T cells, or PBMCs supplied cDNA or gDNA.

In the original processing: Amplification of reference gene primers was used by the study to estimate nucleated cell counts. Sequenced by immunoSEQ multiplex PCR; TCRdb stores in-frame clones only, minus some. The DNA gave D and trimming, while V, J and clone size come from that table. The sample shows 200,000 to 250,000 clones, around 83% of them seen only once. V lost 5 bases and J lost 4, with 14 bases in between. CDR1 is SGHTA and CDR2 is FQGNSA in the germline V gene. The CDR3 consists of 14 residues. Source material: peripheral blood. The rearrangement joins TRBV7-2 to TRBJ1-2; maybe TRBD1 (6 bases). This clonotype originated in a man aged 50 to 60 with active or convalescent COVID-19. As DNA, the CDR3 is TGTGCCAGCAGCCGTCGAGGGACAAGCTATGGCTACACCTTC. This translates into CASSRRGTSYGYTF.